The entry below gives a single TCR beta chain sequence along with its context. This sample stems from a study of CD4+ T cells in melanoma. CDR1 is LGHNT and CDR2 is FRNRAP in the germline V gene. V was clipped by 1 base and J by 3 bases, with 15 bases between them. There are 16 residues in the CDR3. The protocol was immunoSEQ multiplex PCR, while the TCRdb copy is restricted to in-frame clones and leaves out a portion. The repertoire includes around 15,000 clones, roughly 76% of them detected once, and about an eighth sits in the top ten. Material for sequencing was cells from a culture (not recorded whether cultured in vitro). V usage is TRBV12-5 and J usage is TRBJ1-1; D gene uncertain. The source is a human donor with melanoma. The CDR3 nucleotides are TGTGCTAGTGGTTTGGCTAAGGGAAATCTCTACACTGAAGCTTTCTTT. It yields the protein CASGLAKGNLYTEAFF.